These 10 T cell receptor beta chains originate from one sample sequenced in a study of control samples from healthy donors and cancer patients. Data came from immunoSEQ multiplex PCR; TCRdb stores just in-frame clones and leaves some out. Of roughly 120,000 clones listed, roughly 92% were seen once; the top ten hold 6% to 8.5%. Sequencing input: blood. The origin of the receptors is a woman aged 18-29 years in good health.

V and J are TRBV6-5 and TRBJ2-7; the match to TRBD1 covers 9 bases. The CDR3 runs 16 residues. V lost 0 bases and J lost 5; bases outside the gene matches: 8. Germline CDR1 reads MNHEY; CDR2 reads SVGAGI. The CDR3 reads CASSYSTGGSPDEQYF. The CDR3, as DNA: TGTGCCAGCAGTTACTCGACAGGGGGTTCCCCGGACGAGCAGTACTTC.

The CDR3 DNA sequence: TGCGCCAGCAGCTTGGCCCCCGGGTCGGCAGATACGCAGTATTTT. It encodes CASSLAPGSADTQYF. V is TRBV5-1 and J is TRBJ2-3; no firm D call. V lost 0 bases to trimming and J lost 4 bases, with 12 bases between them. CDR1 and CDR2 (germline): SGHRS, YFSETQ. The CDR3 consists of 15 residues.

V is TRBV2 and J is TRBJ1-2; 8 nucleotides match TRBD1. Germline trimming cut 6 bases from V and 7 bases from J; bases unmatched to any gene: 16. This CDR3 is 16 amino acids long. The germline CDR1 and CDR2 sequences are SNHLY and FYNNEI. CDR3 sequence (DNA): TGTGCCAGCAGCCGAGCCGACGGACAGGGATTAAGTGGCTACACCTTC. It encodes CASSRADGQGLSGYTF.

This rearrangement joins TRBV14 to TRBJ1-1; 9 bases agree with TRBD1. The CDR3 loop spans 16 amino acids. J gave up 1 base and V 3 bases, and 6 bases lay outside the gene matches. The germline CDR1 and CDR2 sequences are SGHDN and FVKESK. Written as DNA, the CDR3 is TGTGCCAGCAGCCAGATGGGACAGGGCCGGAACACTGAAGCTTTCTTT. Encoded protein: CASSQMGQGRNTEAFF.

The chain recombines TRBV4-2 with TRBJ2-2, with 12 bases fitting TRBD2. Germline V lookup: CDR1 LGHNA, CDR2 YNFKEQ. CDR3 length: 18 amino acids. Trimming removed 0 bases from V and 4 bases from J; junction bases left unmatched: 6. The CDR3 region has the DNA TGTGCCAGCAGCCAAGATCAGCGACTAGCGGGAGTCACCGGGGAGCTGTTTTTT. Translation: CASSQDQRLAGVTGELFF.

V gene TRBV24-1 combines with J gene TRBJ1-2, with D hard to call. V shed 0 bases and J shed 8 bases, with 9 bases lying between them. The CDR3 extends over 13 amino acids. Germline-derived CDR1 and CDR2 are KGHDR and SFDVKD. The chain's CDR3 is CATSDLNGRGYTF. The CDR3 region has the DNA TGTGCCACCAGTGATTTGAATGGCAGAGGCTACACCTTC.

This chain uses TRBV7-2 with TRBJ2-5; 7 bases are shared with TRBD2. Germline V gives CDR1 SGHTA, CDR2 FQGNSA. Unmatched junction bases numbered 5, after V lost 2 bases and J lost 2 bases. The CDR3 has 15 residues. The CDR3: CASSLSRGVQETQYF. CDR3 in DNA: TGTGCCAGCAGCTTATCCCGGGGGGTTCAAGAGACCCAGTACTTC.

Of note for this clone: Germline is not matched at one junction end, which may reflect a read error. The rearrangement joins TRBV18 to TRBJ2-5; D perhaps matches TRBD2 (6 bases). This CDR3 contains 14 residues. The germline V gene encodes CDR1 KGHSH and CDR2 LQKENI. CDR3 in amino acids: CASSPSLTGEAQYF. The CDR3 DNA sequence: TGTGCCAGCTCACCGAGCCTAACGGGAGAGGCCCAGTACTTC.

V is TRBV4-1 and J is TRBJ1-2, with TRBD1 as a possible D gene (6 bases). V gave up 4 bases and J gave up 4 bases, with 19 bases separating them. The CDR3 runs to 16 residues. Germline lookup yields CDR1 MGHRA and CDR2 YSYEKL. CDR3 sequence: CASSRDKDQYFYGYTF. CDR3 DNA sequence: TGCGCCAGCAGCCGGGACAAGGACCAATACTTCTATGGCTACACCTTC.

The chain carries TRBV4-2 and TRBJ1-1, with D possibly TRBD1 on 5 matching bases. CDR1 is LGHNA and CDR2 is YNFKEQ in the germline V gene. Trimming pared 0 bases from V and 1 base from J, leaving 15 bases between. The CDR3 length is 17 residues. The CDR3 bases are TGTGCCAGCAGCCAAGAAGGGGCAAGGACCGCGAACACTGAAGCTTTCTTT. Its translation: CASSQEGARTANTEAFF.